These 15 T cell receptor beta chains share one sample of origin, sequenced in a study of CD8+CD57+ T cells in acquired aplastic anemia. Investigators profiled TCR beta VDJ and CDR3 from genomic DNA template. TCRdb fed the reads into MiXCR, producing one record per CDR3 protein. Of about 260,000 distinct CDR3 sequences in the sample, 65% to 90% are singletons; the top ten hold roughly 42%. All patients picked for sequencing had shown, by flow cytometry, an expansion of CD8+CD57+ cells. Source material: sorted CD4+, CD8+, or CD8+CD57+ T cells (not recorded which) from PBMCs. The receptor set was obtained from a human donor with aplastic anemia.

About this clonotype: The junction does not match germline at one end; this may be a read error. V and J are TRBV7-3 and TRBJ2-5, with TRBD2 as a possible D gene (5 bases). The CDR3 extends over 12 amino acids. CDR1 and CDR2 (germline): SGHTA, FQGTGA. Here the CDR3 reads CASSAVAETHYF. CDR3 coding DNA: TGTGCCAGTAGCGCAGTTGCCGAGACCCACTACTTT. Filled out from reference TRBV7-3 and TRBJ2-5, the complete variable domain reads GAGVSQTPSNKVTEKGKYVELRCDPISGHTALYWYRQSLGQGPEFLIYFQGTGAADDSGLPNDRFFAVRPEGSVSTLKIQRTERGDSAVYLCASSAVAETHYFGPGTRLLVL.

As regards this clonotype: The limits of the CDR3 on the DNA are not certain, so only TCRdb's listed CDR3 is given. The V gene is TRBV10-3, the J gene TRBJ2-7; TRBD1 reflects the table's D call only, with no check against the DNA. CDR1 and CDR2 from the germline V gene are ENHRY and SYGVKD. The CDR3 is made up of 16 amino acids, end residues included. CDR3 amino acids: CAISQGELNNLPQHFV.

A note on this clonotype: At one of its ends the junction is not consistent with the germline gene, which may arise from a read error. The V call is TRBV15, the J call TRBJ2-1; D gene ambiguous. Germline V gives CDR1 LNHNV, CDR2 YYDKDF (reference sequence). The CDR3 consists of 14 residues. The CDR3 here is CATSRSGAHDDQFF. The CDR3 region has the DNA TGTGCCACCAGCAGATCCGGCGCGCACGATGACCAGTTCTTC. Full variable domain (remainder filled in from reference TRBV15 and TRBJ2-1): DAMVIQNPRYQVTQFGKPVTLSCSQTLNHNVMYWYQQKSSQAPKLLFHYYDKDFNNEADTPDNFQSRRPNTSFCFLDIRSPGLGDTAMYLCATSRSGAHDDQFFGPGTRLTVL.

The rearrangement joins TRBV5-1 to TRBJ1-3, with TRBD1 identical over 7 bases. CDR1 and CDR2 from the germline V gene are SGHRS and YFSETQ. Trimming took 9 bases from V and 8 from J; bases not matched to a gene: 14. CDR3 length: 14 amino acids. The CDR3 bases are TGCGCCACCAGACAGGGAGTGGGCGAGCACACCATATATTTT. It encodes CATRQGVGEHTIYF.

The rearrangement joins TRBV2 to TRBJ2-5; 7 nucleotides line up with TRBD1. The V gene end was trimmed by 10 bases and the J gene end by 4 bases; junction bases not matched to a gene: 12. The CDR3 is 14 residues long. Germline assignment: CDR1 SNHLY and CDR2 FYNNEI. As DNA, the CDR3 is TGTGCCACCAGCAGGGGGTCAGAGGGAGAGACCCAGTACTTC. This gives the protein CATSRGSEGETQYF.

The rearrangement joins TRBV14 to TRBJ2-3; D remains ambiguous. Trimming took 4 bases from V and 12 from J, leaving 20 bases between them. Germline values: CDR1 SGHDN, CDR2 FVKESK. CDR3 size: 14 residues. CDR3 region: CASSRAHGPAPQYF. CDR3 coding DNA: TGTGCCAGCAGCCGGGCACATGGGCCAGCCCCCCAGTATTTT.

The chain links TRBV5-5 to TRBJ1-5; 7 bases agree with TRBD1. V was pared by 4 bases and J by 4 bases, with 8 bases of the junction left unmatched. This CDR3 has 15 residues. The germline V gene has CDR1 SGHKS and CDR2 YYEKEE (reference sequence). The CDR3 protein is CASSITGDRNQPQHF. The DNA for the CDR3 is TGTGCCAGCAGCATCACAGGGGATCGAAATCAGCCCCAGCATTTT.

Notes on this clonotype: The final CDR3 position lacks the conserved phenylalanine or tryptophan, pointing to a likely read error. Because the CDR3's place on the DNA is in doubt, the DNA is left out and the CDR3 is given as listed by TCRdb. This CDR3 reads CASGFVPGELLFV. The chain couples TRBV7-9 to TRBJ2-3; no check of the table's D call, TRBD1, against the DNA was made. Per germline, CDR1 SEHNR and CDR2 FQNEAQ (reference sequence). 13 amino acids form the CDR3, both terminal residues included.

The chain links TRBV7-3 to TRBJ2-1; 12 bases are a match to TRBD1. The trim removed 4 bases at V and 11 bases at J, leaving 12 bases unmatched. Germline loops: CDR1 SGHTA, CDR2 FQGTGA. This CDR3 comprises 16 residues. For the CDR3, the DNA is TGTGCCAGCAGCTCGGCCGGGACAGGGGGCGCAGATAAGCAGTTCTTC. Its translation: CASSSAGTGGADKQFF.

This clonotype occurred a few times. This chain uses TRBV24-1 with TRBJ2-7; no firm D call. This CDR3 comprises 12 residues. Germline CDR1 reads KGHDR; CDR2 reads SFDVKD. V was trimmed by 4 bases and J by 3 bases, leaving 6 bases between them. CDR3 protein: CATSEDHYEQYF. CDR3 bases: TGTGCCACCAGTGAAGACCACTACGAGCAGTACTTC.

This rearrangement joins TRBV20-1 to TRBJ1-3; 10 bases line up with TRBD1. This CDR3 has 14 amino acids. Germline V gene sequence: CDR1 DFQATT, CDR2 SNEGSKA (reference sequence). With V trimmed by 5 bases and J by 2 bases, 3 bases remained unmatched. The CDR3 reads CSAGDRGAGNTIYF. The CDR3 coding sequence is TGCAGTGCTGGGGACAGGGGTGCTGGAAACACCATATATTTT.

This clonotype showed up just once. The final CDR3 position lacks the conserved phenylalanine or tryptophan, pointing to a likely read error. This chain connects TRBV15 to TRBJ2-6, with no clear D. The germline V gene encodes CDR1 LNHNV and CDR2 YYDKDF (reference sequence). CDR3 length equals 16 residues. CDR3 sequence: CATSLGCGYEAHVLTS. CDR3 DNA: TGTGCCACCAGCTTAGGGTGTGGCTACGAGGCCCACGTCCTGACTTCA.

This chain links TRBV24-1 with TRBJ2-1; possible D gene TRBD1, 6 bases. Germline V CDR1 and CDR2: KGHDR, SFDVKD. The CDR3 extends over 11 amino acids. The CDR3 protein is CATTGSKEQFF. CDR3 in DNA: TGTGCTACGACAGGTTCCAAGGAGCAGTTCTTC.

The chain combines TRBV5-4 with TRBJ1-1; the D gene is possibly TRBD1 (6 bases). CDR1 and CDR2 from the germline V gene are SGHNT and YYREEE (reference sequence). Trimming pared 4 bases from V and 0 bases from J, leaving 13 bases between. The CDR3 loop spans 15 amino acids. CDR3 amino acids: CASSITRGMNTEAFF. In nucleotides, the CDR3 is TGTGCCAGCAGCATTACTAGGGGGATGAACACTGAAGCTTTCTTT.

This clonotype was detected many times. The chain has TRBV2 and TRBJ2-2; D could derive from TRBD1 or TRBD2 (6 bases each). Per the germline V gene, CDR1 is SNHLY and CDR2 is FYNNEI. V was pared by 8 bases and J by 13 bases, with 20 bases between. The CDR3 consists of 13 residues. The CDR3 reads CASGDGGTDTLFF. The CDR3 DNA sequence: TGTGCCAGCGGGGACGGGGGCACCGATACGCTGTTTTTT.